This TCR beta chain was profiled in a study of blood T cell repertoires in COVID-19. Study information: Spain, Italy and the United States supplied samples that represented acute and convalescent COVID-19. Sources were T cells, B-cell-depleted T cells, or PBMCs; the material itself was cDNA or gDNA.

With 2 bases removed from V and 3 bases from J, the gap between germline ends came to 20 bases. Looked up from germline, CDR1 is SGHDT and CDR2 is YYEEEE. The CDR3 extends over 17 amino acids. Per the original data handling: Estimation of nucleated cell counts was performed using reference gene primer amplification. The method was immunoSEQ multiplex PCR; TCRdb's version includes in-frame clones alone and lacks a portion of them. For V, J and clone size, that table is used; D and trimming come from the DNA. The repertoire holds approximately 170,000 clones, with about 90% as singletons. The source is a woman aged 70-85 years with acute or convalescent COVID-19. The sequencing sample was made of peripheral blood. This chain uses TRBV5-6 with TRBJ1-2, with D tentatively TRBD1 (6 bases). CDR3 DNA: TGTGCCAGCAGCTTTAAGGCCGCGGACAGTGATTACTATGGCTACACCTTC. It codes for CASSFKAADSDYYGYTF.